This T cell receptor (beta chain) was captured in a study of CXCR3-negative and CXCR3-positive naive CD8 T cells. Study summary: Sequencing brought in 130 million or so TRB reads altogether, and each library got about 1.5 +/- 0.3 million. Study-wide findings and caveats: TRB CDR3 properties were used to infer TCR strength, and surface CD5 was comparable between naive subsets. CXCR3-positive naive cells carried more hydrophobic TRB CDR3s than CXCR3-negative ones. Sequencing showed both naive subsets with comparably high diversity, and memory CD8+ cells much lower.

This CDR3 has 14 residues. Germline CDR1 and CDR2: SGHDT and YYEEEE. On this clonotype: Antigen specificity is unknown.

Libraries of TRB cDNA were made by 5' RACE and carried UMIs. TCRdb re-called the 5' RACE reads; one entry per CDR3 protein, DNA not given. Found here are over 150,000 distinct CDR3 sequences; the top ten clones hold under 0.5%. Sequencing was carried out using naive CXCR3+ CD8+ T cells from blood. Subset in this sample: CD45RO-CCR7+CD27+CD95- naive CD8+ T cells expressing CXCR3 (TNR3+). This TCR derives from a human donor in good health. Some clones in this sample may be carry-over from other donors' samples. V gene TRBV5-6 combines with J gene TRBJ2-7; TCRdb designates TRBD2, a call that cannot be tested without DNA. This CDR3 is CASRFLAEPYEQYF. Variable domain in full (rest from reference TRBV5-6 and TRBJ2-7): DAGVTQSPTHLIKTRGQQVTLRCSPKSGHDTVSWYQQALGQGPQFIFQYYEEEERQRGNFPDRFSGHQFPNYSSELNVNALLLGDSALYLCASRFLAEPYEQYFGPGTRLTVT.